These 20 T cell receptor beta chains came from one sample sequenced in a study of CXCR3-negative and CXCR3-positive naive CD8 T cells. Regarding the study as a whole: Naive cells positive for CXCR3 carried more hydrophobic TRB CDR3s than CXCR3-negative ones.

The libraries of TRB cDNA were prepared using 5' RACE with UMI labels. TCRdb reprocessed the 5' RACE reads and stores each CDR3 protein as one record, lacking DNA. The sample has over 95,000 distinct CDR3 sequences; the top ten hold about 0.35%. These receptors' antigens are unknown. Sample: naive CXCR3+ CD8+ T cells from blood. Noted subset: CD45RO-CCR7+CD27+CD95- naive CD8+ T cells expressing CXCR3 (TNR3+). The receptors were gathered from a human donor in good health. Some clones in this sample may be carry-over from other donors' samples.

The chain uses TRBV28 and TRBJ2-7; absent DNA, TCRdb's TRBD1 call cannot be checked. CDR3 size: 13 residues. The germline gives CDR1 MDHEN, CDR2 SYDVKM. CDR3 loop: CASRTGLVYEQYF.

V and J are TRBV23-1 and TRBJ1-6. TRBV23-1 is an ORF; its function is uncertain. CDR3 length equals 11 residues. CDR3 amino acids: CAGLIRSPLHF.

The chain joins TRBV12-3 or TRBV12-4 to TRBJ2-7. This CDR3 has 15 amino acids. CDR3 loop: CASSSSGKTSYEQYF.

This chain connects TRBV13 to TRBJ2-1; there is no DNA to check the TCRdb D call of TRBD1. This CDR3 has 14 amino acids. The germline V gene has CDR1 PRHDT and CDR2 FYEKMQ (reference sequence). CDR3 sequence: CASSLGTGVTEQFF. The variable domain in full, with the rest retrieved from reference TRBV13 and TRBJ2-1, is AAGVIQSPRHLIKEKRETATLKCYPIPRHDTVYWYQQGPGQDPQFLISFYEKMQSDKGSIPDRFSAQQFSDYHSELNMSSLELGDSALYFCASSLGTGVTEQFFGPGTRLTVL.

The J gene is TRBJ2-3, the V gene TRBV15. Germline V gene sequence: CDR1 LNHNV, CDR2 YYDKDF (reference sequence). This CDR3 contains 13 residues. The CDR3 spells CATSRDSTDTQYF.

CDR3 region: CASSLGWGAYEQYF. The V and J genes are TRBV7-9 and TRBJ2-7; TCRdb proposes TRBD1, but this gene call is untestable without DNA. CDR1 and CDR2 (germline): SEHNR, FQNEAQ (reference sequence). This CDR3 region has 14 residues.

This chain connects TRBV28 to TRBJ2-7; with no DNA, the TCRdb D assignment of TRBD1 cannot be verified. The CDR3 totals 15 residues. From germline, CDR1 is MDHEN and CDR2 SYDVKM. Here the CDR3 reads CASRPTGQGIAEQYF.

This chain links TRBV7-2 with TRBJ2-7; absent DNA, TCRdb's TRBD2 call cannot be checked. In germline, CDR1 is SGHTA, CDR2 FQGNSA. CDR3 length: 13 amino acids. The CDR3 here is CASSSALRYEQYF. The whole variable domain, filled in from reference TRBV7-2 and TRBJ2-7, reads GAGVSQSPSNKVTEKGKDVELRCDPISGHTALYWYRQSLGQGLEFLIYFQGNSAPDKSGLPSDRFSAERTGGSVSTLTIQRTQQEDSAVYLCASSSALRYEQYFGPGTRLTVT.

The V call is TRBV28, the J call TRBJ2-5. The CDR3 contains 15 residues. Germline CDR1 is MDHEN and CDR2 is SYDVKM. This CDR3 reads CASGDVESSQETQYF.

The chain recombines TRBV7-9 with TRBJ1-1. CDR3 length: 15 residues. CDR1 SEHNR and CDR2 FQNEAQ come from the germline V gene (reference sequence). The CDR3 spells CASTTREGSRTEAFF.

V gene TRBV2 combines with J gene TRBJ2-1; without DNA, the TCRdb call of TRBD1 cannot be checked. Germline assignment: CDR1 SNHLY and CDR2 FYNNEI. The CDR3 sequence is 13 residues long. CDR3 region: CASSRTGGFQQFF.

The rearrangement links TRBV7-9 to TRBJ2-2; checking the TCRdb D call of TRBD2 is not possible without DNA. Germline CDR1 SEHNR, CDR2 FQNEAQ (reference sequence). The CDR3 is 14 amino acids. The CDR3 here is CATDFLGPTGELFF. The variable domain in full, completed from reference TRBV7-9 and TRBJ2-2, reads DTGVSQNPRHKITKRGQNVTFRCDPISEHNRLYWYRQTLGQGPEFLTYFQNEAQLEKSRLLSDRFSAERPKGSFSTLEIQRTEQGDSAMYLCATDFLGPTGELFFGEGSRLTVL.

V is TRBV5-1 and J is TRBJ1-1; with no DNA, the TCRdb D assignment of TRBD1 cannot be verified. Germline V gene lookup returns CDR1 SGHRS and CDR2 YFSETQ. This CDR3 has 14 amino acids. This CDR3 reads CASSGTGGGTEAFF.

This chain connects TRBV6-5 to TRBJ2-1. Per the germline V gene, CDR1 is MNHEY and CDR2 is SVGAGI. This CDR3 comprises 15 residues. The CDR3 protein is CASSPAGAAYNEQFF.

CDR3 loop: CASSLTQLAGPTAFTDTQYF. This sequence joins TRBV11-2 and TRBJ2-3; the D call of TRBD2 rests on TCRdb alone, since no DNA is present to check it. The CDR3 is 20 residues long. Germline assignment: CDR1 SGHAT and CDR2 FQNNGV.

The V call is TRBV13, the J call TRBJ2-4; TCRdb calls TRBD1, which cannot be checked without DNA. This CDR3 spans 14 amino acids. Germline CDR1 PRHDT, CDR2 FYEKMQ (reference sequence). CDR3 protein: CASSSYREQNIQYF.

The chain links TRBV29-1 to TRBJ2-1; the D call from TCRdb, TRBD1, cannot be confirmed without DNA. Germline CDR1 reads SQVTM; CDR2 reads ANQGSEA. CDR3 length: 14 amino acids. The CDR3 spells CSVEDRGLYNEQFF.

This rearrangement joins TRBV29-1 to TRBJ2-7; TCRdb returns TRBD1, unconfirmable since there is no DNA. Germline lookup yields CDR1 SQVTM and CDR2 ANQGSEA. The CDR3 sequence is 13 residues long. The CDR3 region is CSVAIPGRYEQYF.

The CDR3 region is CASSQEGRGFYNEQFF. The V gene is TRBV4-1, the J gene TRBJ2-1; the TRBD2 assignment by TCRdb is unverifiable without DNA. Looked up from germline, CDR1 is MGHRA and CDR2 is YSYEKL. This CDR3 spans 16 amino acids.

The chain recombines TRBV25-1 with TRBJ1-1; TCRdb gives TRBD1 as the D gene, but with no DNA this cannot be confirmed. The CDR3 has 14 amino acids. Germline CDR1 MGHDK, CDR2 SYGVNS. This CDR3 is CASGRTGPNTEAFF.